What follows describes a single T cell receptor beta chain. This clonotype has at least ten counts. It lacks a known antigen. Base qualities are not recorded, but no much larger clone differs from it by a single base. This specimen belongs to a study of human T cells and chemical hapten exposure (dated by TCRdb to 2020 to 2022). Broadly, across the study: For sensitization, 2% DPC in acetone was applied to a roughly 2 cm by roughly 2 cm area of upper inner arm skin. The study tracked peripheral blood TCR repertoire changes in vivo during primary and secondary sensitization to the hapten diphenylcyclopropenone (DPC) in alopecia patients. Libraries were pooled for sequencing, and per-sample TCR yields varied mainly because of small differences in library volumes within the pool. Blood samples were taken from patients before sensitization (week 0) and then at 2, 6 and about 24 weeks after DPC sensitization. The mostly female patient cohort included alopecia areata with under or over 50% scalp involvement, alopecia totalis and alopecia universalis. Patch testing was performed on the upper back with Finn chambers containing 0.01% DPC, and the patch tests were scored after 6 days according to International Contact Dermatitis Research Group standards. Throughout the roughly 25-week study period, patients were also given weekly therapeutic DPC doses on the scalp. For TCR sequencing, blood came from 25 to 35 alopecia patients at anywhere from one to four time points (pre-sensitization, 2, 6 and 24 weeks).

In the paper's terms, the time point label means: patch test 3, about 24 weeks after DPC sensitization. The treatment or condition label of this sample denotes: therapeutic diphenylcyclopropenone sensitization with weekly scalp DPC. At every patch-test visit, the blood draw took place before the patch test was put on. Patients were eligible if aged 18 to 70, diagnosed with alopecia and judged suitable for DPC therapy, and pregnant patients were excluded. Total RNA was isolated from unfractionated whole blood collected in Tempus Blood RNA tubes. Library creation used RACE. Sequencing took place on a NextSeq 500. During library preparation, unique molecular identifiers were attached to individual cDNA molecules so that TCRs could be counted in a quantitative, reproducible way. From each blood RNA sample, both TCR alpha and TCR beta chains were sequenced. Concerning the study's data processing: Samples had a median of roughly 98,000 TCRs, with a range from roughly 23,224 to 700,000. The Decombinator software suite was used to annotate V, J and CDR3 in the TCR reads. For PS versus PT1 abundance plots, all samples were subsampled to the same number of TCRs (28,000). Expanded TCRs were defined as absent before sensitization and observed at least eight times at the 2-week time point. Clones were called with MiXCR by TCRdb after fastp trimmed the public reads at Q25, and only in-frame beta chains were retained. Rows matching on CDR3 protein sequence are summarized as one entry with the most common DNA and genes. For this entry, the V and J calls and clone size follow TCRdb and not the study's own pipeline. This sample has approximately 80,000 distinct CDR3 sequences in its table, and roughly a tenth of those were observed once. Jointly, the top ten make up 3% to 4% of the sample.

Sequences SEHNR (CDR1) and FQNEAQ (CDR2) are obtained from the germline V gene (reference sequence). From its cysteine to its phenylalanine, the CDR3 spans 13 amino acids. Only CDR3 DNA remains: 39 bases, in frame from the first base. Cut back by 6 bases and 1 base, the V and J ends lie 9 bases apart. What the research found in general, with its limitations: Expanded TCRs formed significantly more large CDR3 similarity clusters than pre-sensitization or healthy control sets, consistent with antigen-driven responses. The number of PT1 expanded TCRs positively correlated with patch test score, significant at thresholds 8, 16 and 32 but not 4. Alopecia, a presumed autoimmune disease, was present in all patients, so the immune response of the patients might differ from that of healthy individuals. The number of TCRs above 1 in 1000 frequency did not change with DPC sensitization; there was no evidence of global repertoire structure alterations. Repeated subsampling changed both the strength of the expansion versus patch-test correlation and the threshold at which that correlation became significant.

Sample: whole blood, taken in connection with sensitization to the hapten diphenylcyclopropenone (DPC). The receptor was derived from a woman in her fifties or sixties with alopecia areata. Some clones in this sample may be carry-over from other donors' samples. The chain is assembled from TRBV7-9 and TRBJ1-1; the D gene is unclear. This receptor has the CDR3 CASRRTENTEAFF. The nucleotide sequence reads TGTGCCAGCAGGCGGACGGAGAACACTGAAGCTTTCTTT. Full variable domain (CDR3 extended with the reference TRBV7-9 and TRBJ1-1 proteins): DTGVSQNPRHKITKRGQNVTFRCDPISEHNRLYWYRQTLGQGPEFLTYFQNEAQLEKSRLLSDRFSAERPKGSFSTLEIQRTEQGDSAMYLCASRRTENTEAFFGQGTRLTVV.